The 7 T cell receptor beta chains below all came from one sample that was sequenced in a study of T cells in localized non-small cell lung cancer. Sequencing used immunoSEQ multiplex PCR; TCRdb keeps in-frame clones, though not all of them. The table shows 50,000 or so clones, with around 86% occurring only once. This material consisted of peripheral blood, taken before any cancer treatment. The receptors come from a female donor of 60 years or more with stage II squamous cell lung carcinoma.

The rearrangement uses TRBV7-6 and TRBJ2-1; 9 bases align to TRBD1. CDR3 length: 15 amino acids. CDR1 is SGHVS, CDR2 FNYEAQ, per germline. V gave up 5 bases and J gave up 8 bases; unmatched junction bases: 10. As DNA, the CDR3 is TGTGCCAGCAGCCCCGGGACAGGGAGGGTCGATGAGCAGTTCTTC. Its translation: CASSPGTGRVDEQFF.

V gene TRBV19 combines with J gene TRBJ1-1, with a tentative D call TRBD1 (5 bases). The germline V and J ends were trimmed by 5 bases and 9 bases, with 13 bases remaining between them. This CDR3 has 12 residues. CDR1 and CDR2 from the germline V gene are LNHDA and SQIVND (reference sequence). CDR3 region: CASSSGTQKAFF. In nucleotides, the CDR3 is TGTGCCAGTAGTTCTGGGACGCAAAAAGCTTTCTTT.

This chain connects TRBV6-1 to TRBJ2-1, with D tentatively TRBD1 (5 bases). Germline V lookup: CDR1 MNHNS, CDR2 SASEGT. Trimming stripped 4 bases from V and 12 bases from J, with 19 bases between. CDR3 length equals 14 residues. The CDR3 protein is CASSGSQGNGRQFF. CDR3 sequence (DNA): TGTGCCAGCAGTGGAAGTCAGGGCAATGGACGGCAGTTCTTC.

The chain uses TRBV11-3 and TRBJ2-2, with D uncertain. This CDR3 region has 14 residues. From germline, CDR1 is SGHNT and CDR2 YENEEA. V gave up 5 bases and J gave up 4 bases, with 11 bases separating them. The DNA of the CDR3 is TGTGCCAGCAGCCTGGCCCCTAGCACCGGGGAGCTGTTTTTT. Protein sequence: CASSLAPSTGELFF.

This chain uses TRBV19 with TRBJ2-4; D gene uncertain. Germline assignment: CDR1 LNHDA and CDR2 SQIVND (reference sequence). The CDR3 runs to 12 residues. V was clipped by 6 bases and J by 2 bases, with 5 bases between them. CDR3 loop: CASRGTKNIQYF. As DNA, the CDR3 is TGTGCCAGTAGAGGGACCAAAAACATTCAGTACTTC. The variable domain in full, completed from reference TRBV19 and TRBJ2-4, reads DGGITQSPKYLFRKEGQNVTLSCEQNLNHDAMYWYRQDPGQGLRLIYYSQIVNDFQKGDIAEGYSVSREKKESFPLTVTSAQKNPTAFYLCASRGTKNIQYFGAGTRLSVL.

The V and J genes are TRBV19 and TRBJ2-3, with 8 bases that match TRBD1. Trimming at V came to 4 bases and at J to 6 bases, leaving 9 bases not matched to a gene. In germline, CDR1 is LNHDA, CDR2 SQIVND (reference sequence). CDR3 length: 15 residues. DNA of the CDR3: TGTGCCAGTAGTACCCTCGGGACAGGTGGGGATACGCAGTATTTT. This sequence encodes CASSTLGTGGDTQYF.

This clone appeared a few times. The chain recombines TRBV5-6 with TRBJ1-6; D unclear. In germline, CDR1 is SGHDT, CDR2 YYEEEE. The CDR3 runs 15 residues. V dropped 0 bases and J dropped 7 bases, with 11 bases sitting between them. The CDR3 region has the DNA TGTGCCAGCAGCTTGGGCAGGACGAGGAATTCACCCCTCCACTTT. This encodes CASSLGRTRNSPLHF.